The 15 T cell receptor beta chains reported below all come from one sample, sequenced in a study of glioma-infiltrating T cells. The iRepertoire nested amplicon-rescue multiplex PCR amplified TCR alpha and beta CDR3s from RNA. TCRdb reanalysed the multiplex PCR reads using MiXCR and keeps one entry per CDR3 protein. The table includes 100,000 to 150,000 distinct CDR3 sequences, about 23% detected once. The sequenced sample consisted of glioma tissue, nonneoplastic brain tissue, or PBMCs (not recorded which). Source of these receptors: a human donor with low-grade glioma or glioblastoma, undergoing nonglioma brain surgery, or in good health (not recorded which).

The chain couples TRBV19 to TRBJ2-6; TRBD1 might be the D (6 bases). The CDR3 contains 15 residues. Trimming removed 4 bases from V and 2 bases from J, with 9 bases in between. CDR1 LNHDA and CDR2 SQIVND come from the germline V gene (reference sequence). CDR3 nucleotides: TGTGCCAGTAGTACCTCAGGGGCTGGGGCCAACGTCCTGACTTTC. Protein sequence: CASSTSGAGANVLTF.

Concerning this clonotype: This clone may be a read error of a much larger clone one base away. The V and J genes are TRBV24-1 and TRBJ2-5; 10 nucleotides match TRBD1. The CDR3 has 16 amino acids. Per the germline V gene, CDR1 is KGHDR and CDR2 is SFDVKD. CDR3 bases: TGTGCCACCAGTGGGAGGGACAGGGGAGGGAAAGAGAACCAGTACTTC. This gives the protein CATSGRDRGGKENQYF.

This clonotype occurred many times. This chain uses TRBV2 with TRBJ2-5; D is perhaps TRBD1 or TRBD2 (5 bases each). Trimming removed 6 bases from V and 5 bases from J, with 13 bases in between. This CDR3 is built from 13 residues. Germline values: CDR1 SNHLY, CDR2 FYNNEI. Here the CDR3 DNA reads TGTGCCAGCAGCGGGACCGCGGGTGAGACCCAGTACTTC. Amino acid sequence: CASSGTAGETQYF.

A note on this clonotype: A much larger clone differs by one base, so this may be a read error. CDR3 DNA: TGTGCCAGAAGTTTTAGGCGCGAGCAGTACTTC. Encoded protein: CARSFRREQYF. The chain has TRBV28 and TRBJ2-7; no clear D gene. Germline V CDR1 and CDR2: MDHEN, SYDVKM. This CDR3 has 11 residues.

This clonotype was detected many times. The J gene is TRBJ2-5, the V gene TRBV15; TRBD1 or TRBD2 may be the D gene (5 bases each). This CDR3 spans 15 amino acids. Germline CDR1 LNHNV, CDR2 YYDKDF (reference sequence). Trimming pared 0 bases from V and 3 bases from J, leaving 11 bases between. In DNA form, the CDR3 reads TGTGCCACCAGCAGAGATCAGGGAGTTGAAGAGACCCAGTACTTC. Its translation: CATSRDQGVEETQYF.

Here the CDR3 DNA reads TGTGCCAGCAGCCAAGAAACGGTCCTCTCCTACAATGAGCAGTTCTTC. Protein sequence: CASSQETVLSYNEQFF. This chain uses TRBV3-1 with TRBJ2-1; D is unclear. V gave up 0 bases and J gave up 0 bases, with 9 bases separating them. The germline gives CDR1 LGHDT, CDR2 YNNKEL (reference sequence). CDR3 length: 16 amino acids.

This clonotype has at least ten counts. CDR3 loop: CASSYQGQVNEQFF. In DNA form, the CDR3 reads TGTGCCAGCAGTTACCAGGGACAGGTGAATGAGCAGTTCTTC. This sequence joins TRBV6-6 and TRBJ2-1, with 8 bases that match TRBD1. Germline CDR1 MNHNY, CDR2 SVGAGI (reference sequence). The CDR3 consists of 14 residues. V lost 2 bases to trimming and J lost 7 bases; unmatched junction nucleotides: 4.

This clonotype was counted ten times or more. The chain is built from TRBV7-9 and TRBJ2-7; 8 nucleotides agree with TRBD1. The CDR3 totals 14 residues. CDR1 and CDR2 from the germline V gene are SEHNR and FQNEAQ (reference sequence). V was clipped by 4 bases and J by 1 base; unmatched bases: 3. The CDR3, as DNA: TGTGCCAGCAGCTCGGACAGGGATTCCTACGAGCAGTACTTC. It yields the protein CASSSDRDSYEQYF.

The rearrangement uses TRBV29-1 and TRBJ2-2, with D maybe TRBD2 (6 bases). Germline V gives CDR1 SQVTM, CDR2 ANQGSEA. V was pared by 2 bases and J by 6 bases, with 16 bases between. CDR3 length: 15 residues. The CDR3 spells CSVERDSGLPGELFF. The CDR3 nucleotides are TGCAGCGTTGAACGAGACAGCGGGCTTCCCGGGGAGCTGTTTTTT.

Details on this clonotype: This could be a read error, since a much larger clone is one nucleotide away. The J gene is TRBJ1-2, the V gene TRBV2; D call uncertain. Germline V CDR1 and CDR2: SNHLY, FYNNEI. The CDR3 covers 13 residues. V dropped 8 bases and J dropped 8 bases, with 18 bases sitting between them. CDR3 bases: TGTGCCAGCGGTGTCAGATCACTCGGGGGCTACACCTTC. Translating it yields CASGVRSLGGYTF.

The V and J genes are TRBV19 and TRBJ1-2; 11 positions match TRBD1. The CDR3 spans 15 residues. The trim removed 10 bases at V and 2 bases at J, leaving 9 bases unmatched. Germline values: CDR1 LNHDA, CDR2 SQIVND (reference sequence). CDR3 DNA sequence: TGTGCCACTCAAAGAAGGACAGGGGGCAACTATGGCTACACCTTC. It yields the protein CATQRRTGGNYGYTF.

This clonotype has a handful of counts. The chain uses TRBV19 and TRBJ1-1; D not resolved. CDR3 length: 13 residues. Trimming removed 7 bases from V and 1 base from J, with 10 bases in between. Germline V gene data show CDR1 as LNHDA and CDR2 as SQIVND (reference sequence). This chain's CDR3 is CASTPWGNTEAFF. The CDR3 DNA is TGTGCCAGTACCCCGTGGGGGAACACTGAAGCTTTCTTT.

A word on this clonotype: A much larger clone differs by one base, so this may be a read error. The chain is built from TRBV7-2 and TRBJ2-7; D is possibly TRBD2 (5 bases). Trimming removed 4 bases at V and 7 bases at J, with 17 bases between. Germline lookup yields CDR1 SGHTA and CDR2 FQGNSA. This CDR3 comprises 14 residues. CDR3 region: CASSSPGGGSEQYF. CDR3 bases: TGTGCCAGCAGCTCCCCCGGCGGAGGCAGTGAGCAGTACTTC.

The table lists this clonotype with many counts. The rearrangement uses TRBV20-1 and TRBJ2-1; no clear D. The V and J ends lost 3 bases and 3 bases respectively, with 9 bases between them. Germline loops: CDR1 DFQATT, CDR2 SNEGSKA (reference sequence). The CDR3 totals 13 residues. CDR3 in amino acids: CSASADVYNEQFF. In nucleotides, the CDR3 is TGCAGTGCTAGTGCGGACGTCTACAATGAGCAGTTCTTC.

This clonotype was observed a few times. The rearrangement links TRBV4-3 to TRBJ1-2; TRBD1 agrees at 10 bases. The CDR3 sequence is 14 residues long. V shed 5 bases, J shed 3 bases, and the junction held 3 bases outside the gene matches. Germline values: CDR1 LGHNA, CDR2 YSLEER. The CDR3 DNA is TGCGCCAGCAGCAGGGACAGGGGTTACTATGGCTACACCTTC. Translating gives CASSRDRGYYGYTF.